Listed below are T cell receptor beta chains from one sample, sequenced in a study of a mutant IDH1 vaccine in newly diagnosed glioma. Method: immunoSEQ multiplex PCR; TCRdb's copy keeps in-frame clones and lacks some. The sample lists under 50,000 clones; 88% were seen once. Their specific antigens are unknown. The sequencing used PBMCs, collected from a glioma patient whose treatment included an IDH1 peptide vaccine. The source of these receptors is a woman in her forties with glioma. CDR3s include the opening cysteine and the closing phenylalanine or tryptophan. The order of the fields is clone size, CDR3 length, V gene, D gene, J gene, CDR3 DNA, CDR3 protein. A D gene is named only where the DNA matches it firmly. A clone size is listed for some rows: how often the clone was seen (once, few, many), or a class if it is expanded.

>-|14|TRBV7-6|TRBD2|TRBJ2-5
TGTGCCAGCAGCCGTAGCGGGGGGATGGAGACCCAGTACTTC
CASSRSGGMETQYF
>-|17|TRBV19|-|TRBJ2-6
TGTGCCAGTAGTATAAGGTGGTCCCTATCTGGGGCCAACGTCCTGACTTTC
CASSIRWSLSGANVLTF
>-|15|TRBV9|-|TRBJ2-7
TGTGCCAGCAGCGTAGATGTGACTCCAGAAGACGAGCAGTACTTC
CASSVDVTPEDEQYF
>few|12|TRBV2|-|TRBJ2-1
TGTGCCAGCAGTTGGTGGGGGAATGAGCAGTTCTTC
CASSWWGNEQFF
>-|15|TRBV5-1|TRBD1|TRBJ1-1
TGCGCCAGCAGTTATGACAGGGGGGGTGACACTGAAGCTTTCTTT
CASSYDRGGDTEAFF
>-|15|TRBV6-5|-|TRBJ2-2
TGTGCCAGCAGTTACGAGGGAGTCATCACCGGGGAGCTGTTTTTT
CASSYEGVITGELFF
>-|14|TRBV5-1|TRBD1|TRBJ2-5
TGCGCCAGCAGCTTAGGGACAGGGTCGGTGGCCCAGTACTTC
CASSLGTGSVAQYF
>once|11|TRBV29-1|-|TRBJ1-2
TGCAGCGTTGCACTGAACTATGGCTACACCTTC
CSVALNYGYTF
>-|17|TRBV14|-|TRBJ1-3
TGTGCCAGCAGCCACAGAGGACTGAGGGGGTCCGGAAACACCATATATTTT
CASSHRGLRGSGNTIYF
>-|12|TRBV6-1|-|TRBJ1-1
TGTGCCAGCAGTTCAGGGTACAGTGAAGCTTTCTTT
CASSSGYSEAFF
>-|16|TRBV5-6|-|TRBJ2-7
TGTGCCAGCAGCTTGCGGGGGATTTCCAGCTCCTACGAGCAGTACTTC
CASSLRGISSSYEQYF
>-|16|TRBV5-1|TRBD1|TRBJ1-3
TGCGCCAGCAGCGCGTCGACAGGGGCCCTCGGAAACACCATATATTTT
CASSASTGALGNTIYF
>-|15|TRBV7-9|-|TRBJ1-1
TGTGCCAGCAGCTTGGCAGGGCTGGGGAACACTGAAGCTTTCTTT
CASSLAGLGNTEAFF
>-|14|TRBV27|TRBD1|TRBJ1-5
TGTGCCAGCAGTTTTACAGGGGACAATCAGCCCCAGCATTTT
CASSFTGDNQPQHF
>-|15|TRBV5-1|-|TRBJ1-4
TGCGCCAGCAGCACGTACGGGGGGACTAATGAAAAACTGTTTTTT
CASSTYGGTNEKLFF
>-|15|TRBV28|-|TRBJ2-7
TGTGCCAGCAGACCCCCGGACGGCAGGGACGGGGAGCAGTACTTC
CASRPPDGRDGEQYF
>-|15|TRBV27|-|TRBJ1-2
TGTGCCAGCAGCTTAATCGTTGGGGGGTCCTATGGCTACACCTTC
CASSLIVGGSYGYTF
>-|16|TRBV5-1|-|TRBJ2-7
TGCGCCAGCAGCTTGGGGGGGTGGAGGATAGCGCTCGAGCAGTACTTC
CASSLGGWRIALEQYF
>-|15|TRBV4-1|-|TRBJ1-4
TGCGCCAGCAGCCAACAGAGAGACAGACGGGAAAAACTGTTTTTT
CASSQQRDRREKLFF
>-|15|TRBV5-1|TRBD1|TRBJ2-7
TGCGCCAGCAGCCCGGGGACAGGCCCTACCTACGAGCAGTACTTC
CASSPGTGPTYEQYF
>-|15|TRBV19|-|TRBJ1-6
TGTGCCAGTAGTATAGCGGAGTTATATAATTCACCCCTCCACTTT
CASSIAELYNSPLHF
>-|14|TRBV2|-|TRBJ2-7
TGTGCCAGCAGTGAACAGGGGTCCACCTACGAGCAGTACTTC
CASSEQGSTYEQYF
>-|14|TRBV19|-|TRBJ1-2
TGTGCCAGTAGTATAGATCCCACCTGGGCCGGCTACACCTTC
CASSIDPTWAGYTF
>-|16|TRBV5-8|-|TRBJ2-3
TGTGCCAGCAGCTTGGACAGGACGGACGGGACAGATACGCAGTATTTT
CASSLDRTDGTDTQYF
>-|16|TRBV28|-|TRBJ1-4
TGTGCCAGCAGTTTATCTTCCGGACTTTTTTGGGAAAAACTGTTTTTT
CASSLSSGLFWEKLFF
>-|19|TRBV5-1|-|TRBJ1-2
TGCGCCAGCAGCTTGGGCCCCGTTACTCGATGGGCAGGATCCTATGGCTACACCTTC
CASSLGPVTRWAGSYGYTF
>-|16|TRBV6-5|TRBD2|TRBJ2-5
TGTGCCAGCAGTTACTCCCTAGCGGGAGGCAGGAAGACCCAGTACTTC
CASSYSLAGGRKTQYF
>-|15|TRBV5-6|TRBD1|TRBJ2-5
TGTGCCAGCAGCGCGGACAGGGTAACTACAAAGACCCAGTACTTC
CASSADRVTTKTQYF
>-|15|TRBV7-6|TRBD2|TRBJ2-3
TGTGCCAGCAGCCGAACTAGCGGGGGCTCAGATACGCAGTATTTT
CASSRTSGGSDTQYF
>-|16|TRBV30|TRBD2|TRBJ2-2
TGTGCCTGGCCTAGCGGGGGGGCCTCGGACACCGGGGAGCTGTTTTTT
CAWPSGGASDTGELFF
>-|21|TRBV5-1|-|TRBJ1-3
TGCGCCAGCAGCTTGCGGTCCTCCTCCAGGGGATTGTTTCCAGGGGGAAACACCATATATTTT
CASSLRSSSRGLFPGGNTIYF
>-|11|TRBV28|-|TRBJ2-7
TGTGCCAGCAGTTCAACCTACGAGCAGTACTTC
CASSSTYEQYF
>-|10|TRBV20-1|-|TRBJ2-7
TGCAGTGCTAGAGGGAACGAGCAGTACTTC
CSARGNEQYF
>-|14|TRBV18|TRBD1|TRBJ1-1
TGTGCCAGCTCACCGGGACAGGTGAACACTGAAGCTTTCTTT
CASSPGQVNTEAFF
>-|15|TRBV7-2|TRBD1|TRBJ1-2
TGTGCCAGTAGACAGGGGTTCGGAATTTACTATGGCTACACCTTC
CASRQGFGIYYGYTF
>-|13|TRBV29-1|-|TRBJ2-7
TGCAGCGTTGTTGCGACCGACTCCTACGAGCAGTACTTC
CSVVATDSYEQYF
>-|16|TRBV4-1|-|TRBJ2-7
TGCGCCAGCAGCCAAGATGCCGGGACGCAGGCCTACGAGCAGTACTTC
CASSQDAGTQAYEQYF
>-|13|TRBV7-2|-|TRBJ1-3
TGTGCCAGCAGGTCCCAGCTTCAAAACACCATATATTTT
CASRSQLQNTIYF
>-|13|TRBV12-5|-|TRBJ2-7
TGTGCTAGTGGTTTGGGAGGGTCCTACGAGCAGTACTTC
CASGLGGSYEQYF
>-|14|TRBV11-1|-|TRBJ2-5
TGTGCCAGCAGCTACCGACAGGCGAAAGAGACCCAGTACTTC
CASSYRQAKETQYF
>-|17|TRBV5-1|-|TRBJ2-5
TGCGCCAGCAGCTTGGCTGGCGGTTTGGGGATGTCAGAGACCCAGTACTTC
CASSLAGGLGMSETQYF
>-|15|TRBV7-8|TRBD1|TRBJ1-2
TGTGCCAGCAGCTACTTGGGACAGGGGGCGGATGGCTACACCTTC
CASSYLGQGADGYTF
>-|15|TRBV6-1|-|TRBJ1-3
TGTGCCAGCAGTGAAGCAAGGCTCTCTGGAAACACCATATATTTT
CASSEARLSGNTIYF
>-|13|TRBV5-4|-|TRBJ2-5
TGTGCCAGCAACCGGAGGGGGGGGGAGACCCAGTACTTC
CASNRRGGETQYF
>-|16|TRBV4-2|-|TRBJ1-6
TGTGCCAGCAGCCATGCCGAGACAGAAAGTAATTCACCCCTCCACTTT
CASSHAETESNSPLHF
>-|15|TRBV7-6|-|TRBJ1-6
TGTGCCAGCAGCTTAGTAGGAACAGTCAATTCACCCCTCCACTTT
CASSLVGTVNSPLHF
>-|16|TRBV25-1|TRBD2|TRBJ2-1
TGTGCCAGCAGTGAGTTAGGGACTAGCGGGACCAATGAGCAGTTCTTC
CASSELGTSGTNEQFF
>-|18|TRBV19|TRBD1|TRBJ1-2
TGTGCCAGTAGTATAGATCTCGTTGGCGGGACAGACCAATATGGCTACACCTTC
CASSIDLVGGTDQYGYTF
>-|16|TRBV5-1|TRBD1|TRBJ2-5
TGCGCCAGCAGCGAGGAAGGACAGGGCCCTCAAGAGACCCAGTACTTC
CASSEEGQGPQETQYF